This T cell receptor beta chain originates from a study of CD4 T cells in relation to SARS-CoV-2 and coronaviruses. Study background: PBMCs were cultured with antigen for roughly nine days before TCR beta sequencing. Negative control cultures got HIV-1 Nef peptides or no peptide.

Turning to this clone: What it binds is not known.

Produced via immunoSEQ multiplex PCR; TCRdb's table is partial and in-frame only. This sample yields over 15,000 clones, of which over 65% are seen a single time; 25% to 35% belongs to the top ten. Before the COVID-19 pandemic, during about 2011-2018, CD4+ T cells were taken from unexposed donors. CD4+ T cells were isolated from the cells after 10 days of culture. Cells permitting, SARS-CoV-2 S/N and four cold-coronavirus spikes were tested on unexposed-donor CD4+ T cells. Trimming took 0 bases from V and 7 from J; bases not matched to a gene: 8. CDR1 and CDR2 (germline): MNHEY, SVGAGI. This CDR3 comprises 15 residues.

The sequence derives from a human donor in good health. The chain combines TRBV6-5 with TRBJ2-5; the match to TRBD2 covers 7 bases. The sample comprised CD4+ T cells from PBMCs, cultured in vitro. The CDR3 sequence is CASSYSLADIWTQYF. CDR3 DNA: TGTGCCAGCAGTTACTCCCTAGCGGACATCTGGACCCAGTACTTC.